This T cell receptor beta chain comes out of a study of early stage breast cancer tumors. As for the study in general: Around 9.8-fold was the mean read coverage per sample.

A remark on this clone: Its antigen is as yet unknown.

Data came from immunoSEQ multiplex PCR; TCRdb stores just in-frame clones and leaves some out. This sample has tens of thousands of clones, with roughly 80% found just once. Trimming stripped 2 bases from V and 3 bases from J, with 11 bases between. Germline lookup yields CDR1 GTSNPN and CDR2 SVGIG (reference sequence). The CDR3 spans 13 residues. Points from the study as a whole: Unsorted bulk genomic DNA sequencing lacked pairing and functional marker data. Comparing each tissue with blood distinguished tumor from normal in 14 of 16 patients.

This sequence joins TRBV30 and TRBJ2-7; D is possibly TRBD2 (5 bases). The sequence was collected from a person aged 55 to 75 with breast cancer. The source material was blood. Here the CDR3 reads CAWSPGLFYEQYF. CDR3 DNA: TGTGCCTGGAGTCCCGGACTGTTCTACGAGCAGTACTTC.